This T cell receptor beta chain was sequenced in a study of tissue T cells after allogeneic stem cell transplantation. TCRbeta CDR3 was sequenced at survey depth with template counts. Using immunoSEQ multiplex PCR, the repertoire was profiled, and TCRdb retains in-frame clones only, with some absent. This table has about 12,000 clones, about 73% appearing once. The germline V and J ends were trimmed by 9 bases and 8 bases, with 16 bases remaining between them. Germline V lookup: CDR1 MNHNY, CDR2 SVGAGI (reference sequence). This CDR3 is built from 12 residues. The TCR comes from a woman between 18 and 50 years old with breast cancer. The chain links TRBV6-6 to TRBJ1-2; D possibly corresponds to TRBD1 (5 bases). Sequencing used tissue from the right colon, obtained at autopsy. The CDR3 DNA reads TGTGCCAGTGACTCCCGACGGGGGGGCTACACCTTC. Protein: CASDSRRGGYTF.